Below are 27 T cell receptor beta chains sequenced from a single sample in a study of shared clonotypes between healthy human individuals. Sequenced by immunoSEQ multiplex PCR; TCRdb stores in-frame clones only, minus some. The sample lists 550,000 to 700,000 clones; 73% were seen once. The sequenced sample was memory CD4+ T cells sorted from blood. Subset here: CD45RA-negative fraction. These receptors were obtained from a woman aged 30 to 39 in good health.

This clone was seen a few times. This chain connects TRBV6-4 to TRBJ2-6; 10 bases agree with TRBD2. The CDR3 spans 17 residues. Trimming removed 0 bases from V and 2 bases from J; junction bases left unmatched: 1. The germline gives CDR1 MRHNA, CDR2 SNTAGT. CDR3 protein: CASSDSAGGPGANVLTF. The CDR3 DNA sequence: TGTGCCAGCAGTGACTCAGCGGGAGGGCCTGGGGCCAACGTCCTGACTTTC.

The chain recombines TRBV6-1 with TRBJ2-7; D may correspond to TRBD1 or TRBD2 (5 bases each). Germline V gives CDR1 MNHNS, CDR2 SASEGT. The length of the CDR3 is 14 residues. Trimming shortened V by 9 bases and J by 6 bases, and 21 bases separated the two germline ends. CDR3 sequence reads: CASEGPLARIEQYF. CDR3 DNA: TGTGCCAGTGAGGGGCCTTTGGCTAGAATCGAGCAGTACTTC.

The J gene is TRBJ2-5, the V gene TRBV9; 7 nucleotides agree with TRBD2. Germline assignment: CDR1 SGDLS and CDR2 YYNGEE. This CDR3 has 11 amino acids. The V and J ends lost 9 bases and 4 bases, in that order; junction bases with no gene match: 3. The CDR3 DNA reads as TGTGCCACCGTAGCGGGAGAGACCCAGTACTTC. Translation gives CATVAGETQYF.

The chain is built from TRBV30 and TRBJ2-5, with D uncertain. The V and J ends lost 0 bases and 4 bases respectively, with 12 bases between them. The CDR3 runs to 14 residues. The germline V gene encodes CDR1 GTSNPN and CDR2 SVGIG (reference sequence). CDR3 nucleotide sequence: TGTGCCTGGAGTGTACGAGGCATTGGAGAGACCCAGTACTTC. Its translation: CAWSVRGIGETQYF.

The genes are TRBV11-2 and TRBJ2-7; a weak D match, TRBD1 (7 bases). The germline CDR1 and CDR2 sequences are SGHAT and FQNNGV. The CDR3 totals 15 residues. V was cut by 0 bases and J by 4 bases, with 13 bases left in between. The CDR3 reads CASSLDRSGGYEQYF. The CDR3 bases are TGTGCCAGCAGCTTAGATCGCTCAGGGGGGTACGAGCAGTACTTC.

This clone was picked up one time. The chain is built from TRBV28 and TRBJ2-5, with D possibly being TRBD1 or TRBD2 (6 bases each). The CDR3 is 14 residues long. The germline V gene has CDR1 MDHEN and CDR2 SYDVKM. V lost 6 bases and J lost 3, with 14 bases in between. The CDR3, as DNA: TGTGCCAGCAGAAAGGGGGGAGTAGAAGAGACCCAGTACTTC. It yields the protein CASRKGGVEETQYF. Variable domain in full (rest from reference TRBV28 and TRBJ2-5): DVKVTQSSRYLVKRTGEKVFLECVQDMDHENMFWYRQDPGLGLRLIYFSYDVKMKEKGDIPEGYSVSREKKERFSLILESASTNQTSMYLCASRKGGVEETQYFGPGTRLLVL.

The genes are TRBV25-1 and TRBJ2-3, with D uncertain. Trimming removed 3 bases from V and 1 base from J, with 8 bases in between. Per the germline V gene, CDR1 is MGHDK and CDR2 is SYGVNS. The CDR3 has 14 residues. CDR3 loop: CASSDRLRTDTQYF. The CDR3 bases are TGTGCCAGCAGTGATCGCCTGCGCACAGATACGCAGTATTTT.

This chain connects TRBV19 to TRBJ1-1, with a weak D call TRBD1 (5 bases). The V gene's germline CDR1 is LNHDA and CDR2 SQIVND (reference sequence). Trimming cost V 5 bases and J 0 bases, with 10 bases left between them. The CDR3 has 14 residues. The DNA of the CDR3 is TGTGCCAGTAGTCCAGGGTACATGAACACTGAAGCTTTCTTT. This codes for CASSPGYMNTEAFF.

This clone has just a few counts. CDR3 coding DNA: TGCAGCGTTGGACTAGCGGACTTATCTAACTCTGGGGCCAACGTCCTGACTTTC. Protein: CSVGLADLSNSGANVLTF. This chain links TRBV29-1 with TRBJ2-6, with 9 bases lining up with TRBD2. The CDR3 length is 18 residues. Trimming took 4 bases from V and 0 from J; bases not matched to a gene: 10. Germline lookup yields CDR1 SQVTM and CDR2 ANQGSEA.

Worth noting for this clone: This CDR3 is also generated by other DNA sequences in the sample. This sequence joins TRBV5-1 and TRBJ1-5, with TRBD1 as a possible D gene (5 bases). The V end lost 4 bases, the J end lost 4 bases, and 9 bases lay between the germline ends. The CDR3 sequence is 13 residues long. From germline, CDR1 is SGHRS and CDR2 YFSETQ. The CDR3 loop reads CASSGGPNQPQHF. DNA of the CDR3: TGCGCCAGCAGCGGGGGACCTAATCAGCCCCAGCATTTT.

The chain links TRBV19 to TRBJ2-5; D gene uncertain. CDR3 length: 16 residues. CDR1 is LNHDA and CDR2 is SQIVND in the germline V gene (reference sequence). V was pared by 3 bases and J by 0 bases, with 14 bases between. DNA for the CDR3: TGTGCCAGTAGTATCATCGTCGGGCAGTACCAAGAGACCCAGTACTTC. This translates into CASSIIVGQYQETQYF.

This chain uses TRBV4-1 with TRBJ2-1; the match to TRBD2 covers 8 bases. The germline CDR1 and CDR2 sequences are MGHRA and YSYEKL. V lost 2 bases and J lost 6; bases outside the gene matches: 9. The length of the CDR3 is 16 residues. CDR3 in DNA: TGCGCCAGCAGCCAAAGGGGACTAGACCCGCCCAATGAGCAGTTCTTC. This translates into CASSQRGLDPPNEQFF.

This clone was recorded a few times. J is TRBJ1-1 and V is TRBV19; 7 bases line up with TRBD1. The V gene end was trimmed by 3 bases and the J gene end by 6 bases; junction bases not matched to a gene: 4. CDR3 length: 13 amino acids. CDR1 is LNHDA and CDR2 is SQIVND in the germline V gene (reference sequence). For the CDR3, the DNA is TGTGCCAGTAGTATCCAGGGGGAGGCTGAAGCTTTCTTT. Amino acids: CASSIQGEAEAFF.

This clone has a single count. Other DNA sequences in the same sample also yield this CDR3. The rearrangement links TRBV19 to TRBJ1-5; D possibly corresponds to TRBD1 (5 bases). Germline V gives CDR1 LNHDA, CDR2 SQIVND (reference sequence). V shed 3 bases and J shed 7 bases, with 10 bases lying between them. This CDR3 spans 13 amino acids. CDR3 nucleotide sequence: TGTGCCAGTAGTATTAGACAGCAACAGCCCCAGCATTTT. This translates into CASSIRQQQPQHF. The full variable domain, its missing parts supplied by reference TRBV19 and TRBJ1-5, is DGGITQSPKYLFRKEGQNVTLSCEQNLNHDAMYWYRQDPGQGLRLIYYSQIVNDFQKGDIAEGYSVSREKKESFPLTVTSAQKNPTAFYLCASSIRQQQPQHFGDGTRLSIL.

This clone has a count of ten or more. The chain employs TRBV25-1 and TRBJ2-2, with D perhaps matching TRBD2 (6 bases). Deletions cut 5 bases from V and 5 bases from J, with 15 bases between. There are 15 residues in the CDR3. The V gene's germline CDR1 is MGHDK and CDR2 SYGVNS. The CDR3 here is CASSNQGGGTGELFF. As DNA, the CDR3 is TGTGCCAGCAGTAATCAGGGTGGGGGGACCGGGGAGCTGTTTTTT.

This chain joins TRBV18 and TRBJ1-4; D not certain. The CDR3 contains 15 residues. Germline assignment: CDR1 KGHSH and CDR2 LQKENI. Trimming took 2 bases from V and 0 from J, leaving 7 bases between them. CDR3 bases: TGTGCCAGCTCACCAGGAGGGACAACTAATGAAAAACTGTTTTTT. Amino acids: CASSPGGTTNEKLFF.

This sequence joins TRBV5-1 and TRBJ2-5, with 14 bases lining up with TRBD2. Germline loops: CDR1 SGHRS, CDR2 YFSETQ. The CDR3 covers 16 residues. Unmatched junction bases numbered 7, after V lost 4 bases and J lost 5 bases. CDR3 region: CASSRLAGGPRETQYF. The CDR3 DNA reads TGCGCCAGCAGCCGACTAGCGGGAGGGCCCAGGGAGACCCAGTACTTC.

CDR3 sequence (DNA): TGCGCCAGCAGCTTGGCCGCGGGGGCAGATACGCAGTATTTT. This translates into CASSLAAGADTQYF. The chain employs TRBV5-1 and TRBJ2-3, with 7 positions matching TRBD2. The length of the CDR3 is 14 residues. V dropped 0 bases and J dropped 4; count of bases not matched to a gene: 2. Germline V gives CDR1 SGHRS, CDR2 YFSETQ. The full variable domain, in which reference TRBV5-1 and TRBJ2-3 provide the parts outside the CDR3, is KAGVTQTPRYLIKTRGQQVTLSCSPISGHRSVSWYQQTPGQGLQFLFEYFSETQRNKGNFPGRFSGRQFSNSRSEMNVSTLELGDSALYLCASSLAAGADTQYFGPGTRLTVL.

This clone has a single count. J is TRBJ1-4 and V is TRBV29-1; maybe TRBD1 (5 bases). Germline V gene lookup returns CDR1 SQVTM and CDR2 ANQGSEA. Trimming cost V 4 bases and J 8 bases, with 14 bases left between them. The CDR3 runs to 13 residues. The CDR3 DNA reads TGCAGCGTTGGCGACAGACGGGGGGAAAAACTGTTTTTT. Translation gives CSVGDRRGEKLFF.

The rearrangement links TRBV28 to TRBJ1-2, with 8 bases identical to TRBD1. Germline CDR1 MDHEN, CDR2 SYDVKM. The trim removed 8 bases at V and 1 base at J, leaving 3 bases unmatched. The CDR3 covers 13 residues. DNA for the CDR3: TGTGCCAGCGGGACAGGTTTTAACTATGGCTACACCTTC. Encoded protein: CASGTGFNYGYTF.

The gene calls are TRBV28 and TRBJ2-7, with TRBD1 matching over 7 bases. Germline trimming cut 5 bases from V and 4 bases from J; bases unmatched to any gene: 14. The CDR3 spans 16 residues. The V gene's germline CDR1 is MDHEN and CDR2 SYDVKM. CDR3 sequence reads: CASSRNRDRKIYEQYF. CDR3 nucleotide sequence: TGTGCCAGCAGTCGAAACCGGGACAGAAAGATTTACGAGCAGTACTTC.

This rearrangement joins TRBV28 to TRBJ1-5; D is unclear. This CDR3 region has 14 residues. Germline V gives CDR1 MDHEN, CDR2 SYDVKM. V was clipped by 1 base and J by 7 bases, with 11 bases between them. The CDR3 protein is CASSLFAGGQPQHF. The CDR3 nucleotides read TGTGCCAGCAGTTTATTCGCCGGAGGGCAGCCCCAGCATTTT.

This chain uses TRBV4-1 with TRBJ2-4, with D perhaps being TRBD1 or TRBD2 (5 bases each). The CDR3 length is 20 residues. Trimming pared 2 bases from V and 1 base from J, leaving 24 bases between. In germline, CDR1 is MGHRA, CDR2 YSYEKL. CDR3 in DNA: TGCGCCAGCAGCCAATGGGCCGGGCTCACCCCAGAGGGGGCCAAAAACATTCAGTACTTC. This sequence encodes CASSQWAGLTPEGAKNIQYF.

The sample holds one count of this clone. V usage is TRBV10-3 and J usage is TRBJ2-5, with 7 positions matching TRBD2. V was pared by 0 bases and J by 5 bases, with 18 bases of the junction left unmatched. Per the germline V gene, CDR1 is ENHRY and CDR2 is SYGVKD. The CDR3 runs to 19 residues. In DNA, the CDR3 is TGTGCCATCAGTGAGTCTTCACCGTCCCGGGGACTAACGGGGGAGACCCAGTACTTC. This translates into CAISESSPSRGLTGETQYF.

The sample holds one count of this clone. V and J are TRBV6-5 and TRBJ2-7, with a weak D call TRBD2 (5 bases). The V gene's germline CDR1 is MNHEY and CDR2 SVGAGI. V was cut by 3 bases and J by 7 bases, with 10 bases left in between. CDR3 length: 12 amino acids. This chain's CDR3 is CASSYLTGEQYF. As DNA, the CDR3 is TGTGCCAGCAGTTATCTCACGGGGGAGCAGTACTTC.

This chain joins TRBV5-1 and TRBJ1-1, with D perhaps matching TRBD1 (6 bases). V was shortened by 0 bases and J by 4 bases, with 25 bases between the two germline ends. The CDR3 is 19 amino acids. Per the germline V gene, CDR1 is SGHRS and CDR2 is YFSETQ. The chain's CDR3 is CASSLAPGVWLFLRTEAFF. The CDR3 DNA reads as TGCGCCAGCAGCTTGGCGCCAGGGGTATGGTTGTTCTTGCGCACTGAAGCTTTCTTT.

The chain links TRBV7-2 to TRBJ1-3, with D perhaps TRBD1 (5 bases). The CDR3 totals 14 residues. CDR1 is SGHTA, CDR2 FQGNSA, per germline. With 5 bases removed from V and 1 base from J, the gap between germline ends came to 9 bases. CDR3 protein: CASSNRGSGNTIYF. DNA of the CDR3: TGTGCCAGCAGCAACCGGGGGTCTGGAAACACCATATATTTT.